The sample holds many counts of the clone carrying this T cell receptor (beta chain). The data were obtained in a study of early T cells in non-severe SARS-CoV-2 infection. One entry per CDR3 protein results from TCRdb running MiXCR on the 5' RACE reads. The sample has 25,000 to 30,000 distinct CDR3 sequences, approximately 5.3% seen once. Germline V lookup: CDR1 LNHDA, CDR2 SQIVND (reference sequence). The V and J ends lost 9 bases and 6 bases, in that order; junction bases with no gene match: 7. The CDR3 extends over 15 amino acids. The TCR originated in an adult who was a healthcare worker with PCR-confirmed SARS-CoV-2 infection or an uninfected control (not recorded which). This chain connects TRBV19 to TRBJ2-2, with TRBD2 matching 13 bases. The sample comprised whole blood. Written as DNA, the CDR3 is TGTGCCAGCACCTACGGACTAGCGGGAGCCGGGGAGCTGTTTTTT. Its translation: CASTYGLAGAGELFF.